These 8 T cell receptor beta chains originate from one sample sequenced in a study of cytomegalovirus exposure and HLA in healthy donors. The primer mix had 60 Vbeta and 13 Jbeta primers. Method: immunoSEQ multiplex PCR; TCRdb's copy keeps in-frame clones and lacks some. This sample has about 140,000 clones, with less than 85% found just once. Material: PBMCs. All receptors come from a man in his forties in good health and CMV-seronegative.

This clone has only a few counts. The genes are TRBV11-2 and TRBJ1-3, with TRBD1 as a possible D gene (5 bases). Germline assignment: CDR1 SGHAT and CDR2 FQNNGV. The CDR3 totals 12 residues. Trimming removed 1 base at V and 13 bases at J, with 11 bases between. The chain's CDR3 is CASSLAGGAIYF. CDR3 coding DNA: TGTGCCAGCAGCTTAGCGGGAGGGGCAATATATTTT.

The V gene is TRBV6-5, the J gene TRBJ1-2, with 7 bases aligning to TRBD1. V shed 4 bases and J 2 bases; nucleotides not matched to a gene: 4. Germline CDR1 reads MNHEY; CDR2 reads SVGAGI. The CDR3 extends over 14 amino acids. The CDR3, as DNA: TGTGCCAGCAGTTCCCCGGACAGGAACTATGGCTACACCTTC. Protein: CASSSPDRNYGYTF.

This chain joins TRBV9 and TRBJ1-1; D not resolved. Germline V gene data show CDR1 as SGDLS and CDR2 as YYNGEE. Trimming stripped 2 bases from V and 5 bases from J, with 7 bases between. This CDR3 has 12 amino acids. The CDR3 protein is CASSVTVTEAFF. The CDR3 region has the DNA TGTGCCAGCAGCGTTACGGTTACTGAAGCTTTCTTT.

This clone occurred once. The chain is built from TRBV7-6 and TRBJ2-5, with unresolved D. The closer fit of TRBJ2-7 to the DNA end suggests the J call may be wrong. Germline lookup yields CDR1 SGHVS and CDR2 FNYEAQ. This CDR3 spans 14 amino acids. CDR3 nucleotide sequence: TGTGCCAGCAGCTTGTCCGCAGGCTCCTACGAGCAGTACTTC. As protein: CASSLSAGSYEQYF.

In DNA, the CDR3 is TGTGCCATCAAGGAAGCGGGGGGCACGAACGAGCAGTACTTC. Protein sequence: CAIKEAGGTNEQYF. The chain couples TRBV10-3 to TRBJ2-7, with 9 bases lining up with TRBD2. V dropped 7 bases and J dropped 5; count of bases not matched to a gene: 9. The germline gives CDR1 ENHRY, CDR2 SYGVKD. This CDR3 contains 14 residues.

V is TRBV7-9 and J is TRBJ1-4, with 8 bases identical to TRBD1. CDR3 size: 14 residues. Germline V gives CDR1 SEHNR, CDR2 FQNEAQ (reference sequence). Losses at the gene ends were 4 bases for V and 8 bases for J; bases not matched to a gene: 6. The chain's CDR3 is CASSYTGGEEKLFF. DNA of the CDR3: TGTGCCAGCAGCTACACAGGGGGGGAAGAAAAACTGTTTTTT.

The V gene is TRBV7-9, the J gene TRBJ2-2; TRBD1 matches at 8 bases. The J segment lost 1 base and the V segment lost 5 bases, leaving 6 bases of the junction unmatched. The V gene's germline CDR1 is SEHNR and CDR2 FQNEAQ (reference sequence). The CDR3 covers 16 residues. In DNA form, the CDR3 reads TGTGCCAGCAGCAAAACAGGGGGACAGAACACCGGGGAGCTGTTTTTT. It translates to CASSKTGGQNTGELFF.

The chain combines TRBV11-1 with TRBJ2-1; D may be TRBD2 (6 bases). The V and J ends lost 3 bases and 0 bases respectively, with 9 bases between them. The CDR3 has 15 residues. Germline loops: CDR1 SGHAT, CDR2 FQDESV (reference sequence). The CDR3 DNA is TGTGCCAGCAGCTTGGTAGCGGACTCCTACAATGAGCAGTTCTTC. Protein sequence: CASSLVADSYNEQFF.